The T cell receptor beta chain described here comes from a study of control samples from healthy donors and cancer patients. The germline gives CDR1 SGHAT, CDR2 FQNNGV. The germline V and J ends were trimmed by 1 base and 6 bases, with 21 bases remaining between them. This CDR3 region has 18 residues. Here immunoSEQ multiplex PCR was the method, and the copy in TCRdb shows in-frame clones only, minus some. The table has about 120,000 clones, around 92% seen once. The receptor was derived from a man aged 45-65 years in good health. The sample comprised blood. The V call is TRBV11-2, the J call TRBJ2-2, with a possible D match to TRBD1 (6 bases). The CDR3 nucleotides read TGTGCCAGCAGCTTAGGTGGCAGGGGAATCGTAAGTTCCGGGGAGCTGTTTTTT. It translates to CASSLGGRGIVSSGELFF.